The entry below gives a single T cell receptor beta chain sequence along with its context. The study sampled blood at baseline, cycle 4 day 1, and cycle 7 day 1. From germline, CDR1 is SNHLY and CDR2 FYNNEI. This CDR3 spans 13 amino acids. V lost 5 bases to trimming and J lost 2 bases, with 9 bases between them. The entry originates in a study of OX40 agonist ivuxolimab in advanced cancers. At the level of the study: Ivuxolimab was delivered to patients intravenously every 2 weeks at doses spanning 0.01 to 10 mg/kg. Patients with prior anti-PD-1, anti-PD-L1 or anti-CTLA-4 therapy were eligible; 35% to 50% had some.

Clones were sequenced by immunoSEQ multiplex PCR, and TCRdb holds only the in-frame ones, with some missing. The sample contains 40,000 or so clones, 88% of which appear only once. The chain carries TRBV2 and TRBJ1-2, with no clear D. Sample: CD4+ or CD8+ T cells sorted from blood, taken in a trial of the OX40 agonist ivuxolimab. The TCR was taken from an adult with an advanced solid tumor such as melanoma, head and neck, liver or kidney cancer. CDR3: CASSPTLNYGYTF. In DNA form, the CDR3 reads TGTGCCAGCAGTCCTACACTAAACTATGGCTACACCTTC.